This is a list of T cell receptor beta chains from one sample in a study of blood T cell repertoires in COVID-19. Using immunoSEQ multiplex PCR, the repertoire was profiled, and TCRdb retains in-frame clones only, with some absent. The table lists under 100,000 clones, just over 90% of them singletons, with over 4.5% in the top ten. Material for sequencing was peripheral blood. These receptors were collected from a man aged 50 to 59 with acute or convalescent COVID-19. The CDR3 runs from the conserved cysteine through the conserved F or W. The D gene is left open where the match is weak. Clone size appears in some rows only: once, few, many, or a class for an expanded clone.

d_call clone_size j_call v_call cdr3_aa cdr3_nt
- - TRBJ1-1 TRBV19 CASSIQGGYTEAFF TGTGCCAGTAGTATCCAGGGAGGGTACACTGAAGCTTTCTTT
TRBD1 - TRBJ1-2 TRBV7-9 CASRPKGQNYGYTF TGTGCCAGCAGACCCAAGGGACAGAACTATGGCTACACCTTC
- - TRBJ2-7 TRBV15 CATAQGIASYEQYF TGTGCCACCGCGCAGGGGATAGCCTCCTACGAGCAGTACTTC
TRBD1 - TRBJ1-2 TRBV27 CASSFGPGTEGYTF TGTGCCAGCAGTTTTGGCCCCGGGACAGAGGGCTACACCTTC
TRBD1 - TRBJ1-6 TRBV11-3 CASSAGTGNSPLHF TGTGCCAGCAGCGCCGGGACAGGGAATTCACCCCTCCACTTT
TRBD1 - TRBJ1-5 TRBV7-9 CASSRGQGNQPQHF TGTGCCAGCAGCCGAGGACAGGGCAATCAGCCCCAGCATTTT
- few TRBJ1-1 TRBV9 CASSVLGGTEAFF TGTGCCAGCAGCGTCCTAGGGGGCACTGAAGCTTTCTTT
TRBD1 - TRBJ2-2 TRBV30 CAWSLDRGTGELFF TGTGCCTGGAGTCTGGACAGGGGCACCGGGGAGCTGTTTTTT
TRBD2 - TRBJ2-1 TRBV19 CASSTPGSGRNNEQFF TGTGCCAGTAGTACCCCGGGGAGCGGGAGGAACAATGAGCAGTTCTTC
- - TRBJ2-7 TRBV2 CASKRTGGRAGGLYEQYF TGTGCCAGCAAGCGGACAGGGGGCCGAGCGGGAGGGCTTTACGAGCAGTACTTC
TRBD1 - TRBJ1-6 TRBV2 CASSHGQGNYSPLHF TGTGCCAGCAGTCACGGACAGGGGAACTACTCACCCCTCCACTTT
- - TRBJ1-6 TRBV11-3 CASSIREVNSPLHF TGTGCCAGCAGCATCCGGGAAGTAAATTCACCCCTCCACTTT
TRBD2 - TRBJ2-3 TRBV24-1 CATSSLAGGDTQYF TGTGCCACCAGTTCACTAGCGGGAGGGGATACGCAGTATTTT
- few TRBJ1-6 TRBV9 CASSVRDGGNSPLHF TGTGCCAGCAGCGTCCGGGACGGGGGGAATTCACCCCTCCACTTT
- - TRBJ2-7 TRBV14 CASSRTILTRGEQYF TGTGCCAGCAGCCGGACGATCTTAACGCGGGGCGAGCAGTACTTC
- - TRBJ1-6 TRBV27 CASSLRGSNSPLHF TGTGCCAGCAGTTTACGGGGAAGTAATTCACCCCTCCACTTT
TRBD1 - TRBJ1-2 TRBV29-1 CSVGPGQGAGGYTF TGCAGCGTTGGTCCGGGACAGGGGGCGGGTGGCTACACCTTC
TRBD1 - TRBJ1-1 TRBV18 CASSPGTGHIRTEAFF TGTGCCAGCTCACCGGGGACAGGTCATATAAGGACTGAAGCTTTCTTT
TRBD1 - TRBJ1-2 TRBV7-8 CASSLVDRVFGGYTF TGTGCCAGCAGCTTAGTTGACAGGGTATTTGGTGGCTACACCTTC
TRBD1 - TRBJ1-3 TRBV3-1/TRBV3-2 CASTIKDRGRGNTIYF TGTGCCAGCACCATTAAGGACAGGGGGCGAGGAAACACCATATATTTT
TRBD1 - TRBJ1-1 TRBV11-2 CASSLAQGRDTEAFF TGTGCCAGCAGCTTAGCACAGGGGCGAGACACTGAAGCTTTCTTT
TRBD2 - TRBJ2-7 TRBV3-1/TRBV3-2 CASSHGTSGYEQYF TGTGCCAGCAGCCACGGGACTAGCGGCTACGAGCAGTACTTC
TRBD1 - TRBJ1-2 TRBV6-5 CASRRQGASGYTF TGTGCCAGCAGGAGACAGGGGGCTTCTGGCTACACCTTC
- - TRBJ1-1 TRBV19 CASSITGRLEAFF TGTGCCAGTAGTATAACAGGTCGGTTGGAAGCTTTCTTT
- - TRBJ1-1 TRBV2 CASRGLTNTEAFF TGTGCCAGCAGGGGCCTGACGAACACTGAAGCTTTCTTT
- - TRBJ2-4 TRBV7-2 CASSPSRALAKNIQYF TGTGCCAGCAGCCCATCGAGGGCCCTAGCCAAAAACATTCAGTACTTC
- - TRBJ1-2 TRBV7-2 CASSQSASGIGGYTF TGTGCCAGCAGCCAATCGGCGTCGGGAATAGGTGGCTACACCTTC
- - TRBJ2-3 TRBV9 CASSVERATGTDTQYF TGTGCCAGCAGCGTAGAGAGGGCCACGGGCACAGATACGCAGTATTTT
TRBD1 once TRBJ2-3 TRBV7-2 CASRSTGQSTDTQYF TGTGCCAGCAGATCGACGGGACAGAGCACAGATACGCAGTATTTT
TRBD2 - TRBJ2-2 TRBV6-2/TRBV6-3 CASSYSMGRGLAGNAGELFF TGTGCCAGCAGTTACTCGATGGGTAGAGGCCTAGCGGGAAATGCCGGGGAGCTGTTTTTT
- once TRBJ2-1 TRBV19 CASTRGGSYNEQFF TGTGCCAGTACGAGGGGGGGTTCGTACAATGAGCAGTTCTTC
- - TRBJ1-1 TRBV19 CASSIDHVRIF TGTGCCAGTAGTATAGATCATGTGCGGATCTTT
- - TRBJ1-1 TRBV5-1 CASRLTATGTPNTEAFF TGCGCCAGCAGGCTTACCGCAACCGGGACACCGAACACTGAAGCTTTCTTT
TRBD2 - TRBJ2-7 TRBV29-1 CSVESLAGGNEQYF TGCAGCGTTGAGTCGCTAGCGGGAGGCAACGAGCAGTACTTC
TRBD2 - TRBJ2-1 TRBV11-3 CASSLEGLAGDNEQFF TGTGCCAGCAGCTTAGAAGGCCTAGCGGGAGATAATGAGCAGTTCTTC
TRBD2 - TRBJ2-3 TRBV5-1 CASSPGAGFSADTQYF TGCGCCAGCAGCCCGGGAGCGGGATTCTCTGCTGATACGCAGTATTTT
TRBD1 - TRBJ2-7 TRBV4-1 CASSPGQGMSYEQYF TGCGCCAGCAGTCCAGGACAGGGAATGAGCTACGAGCAGTACTTC
TRBD1 - TRBJ2-5 TRBV11-3 CASSQTGTGGGETQYF TGTGCCAGCAGCCAAACCGGGACAGGGGGAGGAGAGACCCAGTACTTC
TRBD2 - TRBJ2-7 TRBV24-1 CATALGGAGEQYF TGTGCCACCGCTTTGGGAGGGGCTGGGGAGCAGTACTTC
TRBD2 once TRBJ2-3 TRBV4-3 CASSQDPSGSADTQYF TGCGCCAGCAGCCAAGATCCAAGCGGGAGTGCAGATACGCAGTATTTT
TRBD1 - TRBJ1-4 TRBV3-1/TRBV3-2 CASSLGTGPGSEKLFF TGTGCCAGCAGCCTGGGGACAGGCCCCGGGAGTGAAAAACTGTTTTTT
- - TRBJ1-2 TRBV30 CAWRNRFNYGYTF TGTGCTTGGAGGAACAGGTTTAACTATGGCTACACCTTC
TRBD1 - TRBJ1-1 TRBV15 CATSRVKGTGNTEAFF TGTGCCACCAGCAGAGTTAAGGGGACAGGGAACACTGAAGCTTTCTTT
TRBD1 - TRBJ2-1 TRBV2 CASSGQGPYNEQFF TGTGCCAGCAGTGGACAGGGCCCCTACAATGAGCAGTTCTTC
- - TRBJ2-3 TRBV30 CAWSGGTPSQYF TGTGCCTGGAGCGGCGGGACCCCTTCGCAGTATTTT
TRBD2 - TRBJ2-1 TRBV7-9 CASSRLTSGRTSSYNEQFF TGTGCCAGCAGCCGATTGACTAGCGGGAGGACCTCCTCCTACAATGAGCAGTTCTTC
- - TRBJ2-3 TRBV4-1 CASSQVVSGTDTQYF TGCGCCAGCAGCCAAGTGGTCTCGGGCACAGATACGCAGTATTTT
TRBD2 - TRBJ2-7 TRBV29-1 CSVEDRPSGSYEQYF TGCAGCGTTGAAGACCGGCCTAGCGGGTCCTACGAGCAGTACTTC
TRBD2 - TRBJ2-7 TRBV5-6 CASTLGLAGGHSYEQYF TGTGCCAGCACCCTGGGACTAGCGGGAGGCCACTCCTACGAGCAGTACTTC
- - TRBJ2-1 TRBV27 CASSSFSVSEQFF TGTGCCAGCAGTTCATTCAGCGTTAGTGAGCAGTTCTTC
TRBD1 - TRBJ2-2 TRBV7-9 CASRPTGATGELFF TGTGCCAGCAGGCCCACAGGGGCCACCGGGGAGCTGTTTTTT
- - TRBJ2-3 TRBV27 CASSLSSSTDTQYF TGTGCCAGCAGTTTATCGAGCAGCACAGATACGCAGTATTTT
- - TRBJ2-5 TRBV24-1 CATSDPDSPQYF TGTGCCACCAGTGATCCCGACAGTCCCCAGTACTTC
TRBD1 - TRBJ2-5 TRBV18 CASSPGTGGTETQYF TGTGCCAGCTCACCCGGGACAGGGGGAACGGAGACCCAGTACTTC
- once TRBJ2-4 TRBV12-3/TRBV12-4 CASSRAQTPYF TGTGCCAGCAGTAGAGCCCAGACTCCGTACTTC
- - TRBJ2-7 TRBV2 CASSDLTRRYEQYF TGTGCCAGCAGTGACCTGACACGCCGATACGAGCAGTACTTC
TRBD2 - TRBJ2-1 TRBV30 CAWSIGTSGSNEQFF TGTGCCTGGAGTATTGGGACTAGCGGGAGTAATGAGCAGTTCTTC
TRBD1 - TRBJ2-3 TRBV18 CASSPRQGYTDTQYF TGTGCCAGCTCACCTCGACAGGGATACACAGATACGCAGTATTTT
TRBD2 - TRBJ2-2 TRBV11-3 CASSSGLAGEGRPGGELFF TGTGCCAGCAGCTCCGGACTAGCGGGAGAGGGGCGTCCCGGCGGGGAGCTGTTTTTT
TRBD2 - TRBJ2-1 TRBV5-1 CASSLVLDGREGQFF TGCGCCAGCAGCTTGGTGCTGGATGGGCGGGAGGGGCAGTTCTTC